These 26 T cell receptor beta chains share one sample of origin, sequenced in a study of shared clonotypes between healthy human individuals. Clones were read by immunoSEQ multiplex PCR, and TCRdb kept only the in-frame ones, dropping some. The sample contains around 980,000 clones, approximately 80% of which appear only once. The specimen sequenced was memory CD4+ T cells from PBMCs. Described subset: CD45RA-negative fraction. Receptors were obtained from a man younger than 30 in good health. Some clones in this sample may be carry-over from other donors' samples.

This chain joins TRBV28 and TRBJ2-7; D ambiguous. V was clipped by 2 bases and J by 5 bases, with 7 bases between them. Germline assignment: CDR1 MDHEN and CDR2 SYDVKM. This CDR3 contains 12 residues. The CDR3 bases are TGTGCCAGCAGTTTAATCAACGACGAGCAGTACTTC. Its translation is CASSLINDEQYF.

The CDR3 is CASSPRLIAYNEQFF. In DNA form, the CDR3 reads TGTGCCAGCAGCCCTAGGTTAATAGCCTACAATGAGCAGTTCTTC. The J gene is TRBJ2-1, the V gene TRBV27; no clear D. Trimming shortened V by 6 bases and J by 2 bases, and 14 bases separated the two germline ends. This CDR3 is 15 amino acids long. Looked up from germline, CDR1 is MNHEY and CDR2 is SMNVEV (reference sequence).

This chain connects TRBV11-2 to TRBJ2-6; 9 bases are shared with TRBD1. CDR3 size: 17 residues. Trimming at V came to 5 bases and at J to 0 bases, leaving 5 bases not matched to a gene. Germline assignment: CDR1 SGHAT and CDR2 FQNNGV. The CDR3 sequence: CASSDRDRVSGANVLTF. The CDR3 bases are TGTGCCAGCAGCGACCGGGACAGGGTCTCTGGGGCCAACGTCCTGACTTTC. The whole variable domain, remainder taken from reference TRBV11-2 and TRBJ2-6, is EAGVAQSPRYKIIEKRQSVAFWCNPISGHATLYWYQQILGQGPKLLIQFQNNGVVDDSQLPKDRFSAERLKGVDSTLKIQPAKLEDSAVYLCASSDRDRVSGANVLTFGAGSRLTVL.

The chain uses TRBV5-1 and TRBJ1-1, with D unresolved. Looked up from germline, CDR1 is SGHRS and CDR2 is YFSETQ. This CDR3 spans 13 amino acids. V was clipped by 3 bases and J by 5 bases, with 11 bases between them. CDR3 residues: CASSSSEATEAFF. Written as DNA, the CDR3 is TGCGCCAGCAGCTCCTCTGAGGCGACTGAAGCTTTCTTT.

CDR3 coding DNA: TGTGCCAGCAGCCATCCGTCGGCCAGTAAATGGAGCACAGATACGCAGTATTTT. Protein product: CASSHPSASKWSTDTQYF. The chain has TRBV11-1 and TRBJ2-3; D remains ambiguous. V lost 5 bases and J 0 bases, leaving 21 bases between the germline ends. CDR1 is SGHAT and CDR2 is FQDESV in the germline V gene (reference sequence). This CDR3 region has 18 residues.

This chain joins TRBV2 and TRBJ1-4; D uncertain. V was shortened by 3 bases and J by 7 bases, with 18 bases between the two germline ends. The germline gives CDR1 SNHLY, CDR2 FYNNEI. The CDR3 totals 16 residues. CDR3 nucleotide sequence: TGTGCCAGCAGTGAGGCCCCCCACGTGGAGGTTGAAAAACTGTTTTTT. This gives the protein CASSEAPHVEVEKLFF.

The chain employs TRBV27 and TRBJ2-5; 12 nucleotides agree with TRBD2. CDR1 is MNHEY, CDR2 SMNVEV, per germline (reference sequence). CDR3 length: 16 amino acids. Germline trimming cut 4 bases from V and 2 bases from J; bases unmatched to any gene: 5. The CDR3 here is CASSSGLAGRQETQYF. The CDR3 nucleotides are TGTGCCAGCAGTTCCGGACTAGCGGGAAGACAAGAGACCCAGTACTTC.

The chain couples TRBV5-1 to TRBJ2-7, with 15 bases lining up with TRBD2. Germline CDR1 and CDR2: SGHRS and YFSETQ. CDR3 size: 17 residues. Trimming cost V 2 bases and J 0 bases; bases outside gene matches: 3. Here the CDR3 reads CASSFGLAGGPSYEQYF. As DNA, the CDR3 is TGCGCCAGCAGCTTTGGACTAGCGGGAGGGCCCTCCTACGAGCAGTACTTC.

This clone was found once. This sample includes further DNA sequences coding for the same CDR3. The chain has TRBV5-1 and TRBJ2-3; no clear D. CDR1 SGHRS and CDR2 YFSETQ come from the germline V gene. The V end was cut by 0 bases, the J end by 0 bases, with 5 bases between. This CDR3 spans 14 amino acids. CDR3 residues: CASSLGVSTDTQYF. CDR3 coding DNA: TGCGCCAGCAGCTTGGGAGTTAGCACAGATACGCAGTATTTT.

The chain links TRBV15 to TRBJ2-5; 8 bases map to TRBD2. Per the germline V gene, CDR1 is LNHNV and CDR2 is YYDKDF (reference sequence). This CDR3 region has 18 residues. With 2 bases clipped from V and 2 bases from J, the junction kept 13 bases outside the gene matches. The CDR3 DNA reads as TGTGCCACCAGCAGAAAACCGCCGACTAGCGCGGGGCAAGAGACCCAGTACTTC. This translates into CATSRKPPTSAGQETQYF.

This chain joins TRBV28 and TRBJ1-4; 8 bases align to TRBD1. The CDR3 is 15 residues long. The V gene end was trimmed by 3 bases and the J gene end by 7 bases; junction bases not matched to a gene: 7. In germline, CDR1 is MDHEN, CDR2 SYDVKM. The DNA of the CDR3 is TGTGCCAGCAGTTTGAGTGGACAGGGTCGTGAAAAACTGTTTTTT. Protein: CASSLSGQGREKLFF.

As for this clone: At the DNA level, this CDR3 is encoded by other sequences in the same sample as well. V gene TRBV7-9 combines with J gene TRBJ1-1; 7 nucleotides line up with TRBD1. Germline V gives CDR1 SEHNR, CDR2 FQNEAQ (reference sequence). Germline trimming cut 5 bases from V and 2 bases from J; bases unmatched to any gene: 8. The CDR3 has 15 amino acids. CDR3 coding DNA: TGTGCCAGCAGCCCTAGACAGGGTGGAAACACTGAAGCTTTCTTT. Translation: CASSPRQGGNTEAFF.

In this sample, this clone turned up once. This chain connects TRBV28 to TRBJ2-7; no reliable D call. Germline CDR1 reads MDHEN; CDR2 reads SYDVKM. This CDR3 is built from 13 residues. V was clipped by 6 bases and J by 2 bases, with 11 bases between them. The CDR3, as DNA: TGTGCCAGCAGCTCCACGAGACCCTACGAGCAGTACTTC. Amino acids: CASSSTRPYEQYF.

This chain uses TRBV7-8 with TRBJ2-3, with D possibly TRBD2 on 6 matching bases. The CDR3 spans 14 residues. Trimming shortened V by 5 bases and J by 2 bases, and 11 bases separated the two germline ends. The V gene's germline CDR1 is SGHVS and CDR2 FQNEAQ. The chain's CDR3 is CASSLGLFTDTQYF. CDR3 bases: TGTGCCAGCAGCCTGGGACTTTTCACAGATACGCAGTATTTT.

The chain uses TRBV28 and TRBJ1-1; a weak D match, TRBD1 (5 bases). V was pared by 6 bases and J by 1 base, with 18 bases between. CDR1 and CDR2 (germline): MDHEN, SYDVKM. The CDR3 length is 16 residues. Written as DNA, the CDR3 is TGTGCCAGCAGCTCCCCCCCAGGCAGGGCGAACACTGAAGCTTTCTTT. It codes for CASSSPPGRANTEAFF.

The V and J genes are TRBV6-5 and TRBJ1-1; D gene uncertain. This CDR3 is built from 15 residues. CDR1 and CDR2 (germline): MNHEY, SVGAGI. Trimming removed 0 bases from V and 1 base from J, with 9 bases in between. The CDR3 DNA is TGTGCCAGCAGTTACTCGTGGGTGGGGAACACTGAAGCTTTCTTT. It translates to CASSYSWVGNTEAFF.

This clone was counted between two and nine times. The V gene is TRBV4-1, the J gene TRBJ2-7; D unresolved. V was pared by 2 bases and J by 5 bases, with 10 bases between. This CDR3 is 13 amino acids long. The germline V gene encodes CDR1 MGHRA and CDR2 YSYEKL. The CDR3: CASSQFFIDEQYF. In DNA, the CDR3 is TGCGCCAGCAGCCAATTCTTCATAGACGAGCAGTACTTC.

The rearrangement links TRBV18 to TRBJ1-3; D is undetermined. The germline CDR1 and CDR2 sequences are KGHSH and LQKENI. V was trimmed by 3 bases and J by 5 bases, leaving 17 bases between them. This CDR3 has 16 amino acids. CDR3 DNA sequence: TGTGCCAGCTCACCCGAGAGGGCGACCATGAGAAACACCATATATTTT. Translating gives CASSPERATMRNTIYF. The variable domain in full, with the rest retrieved from reference TRBV18 and TRBJ1-3, is NAGVMQNPRHLVRRRGQEARLRCSPMKGHSHVYWYRQLPEEGLKFMVYLQKENIIDESGMPKERFSAEFPKEGPSILRIQQVVRGDSAAYFCASSPERATMRNTIYFGEGSWLTVV.

V and J are TRBV9 and TRBJ1-4, with D possibly being TRBD1 (5 bases). Germline values: CDR1 SGDLS, CDR2 YYNGEE. Trimming removed 4 bases from V and 8 bases from J, with 9 bases in between. This CDR3 has 12 amino acids. CDR3 sequence reads: CASSSPGEKLFF. CDR3 DNA sequence: TGTGCCAGCAGCTCCCCAGGGGAAAAACTGTTTTTT.

The chain has TRBV10-1 and TRBJ2-2; 8 bases are shared with TRBD1. V trimming: 6 bases; J trimming: 2 bases; junction bases outside the gene matches: 2. Germline V gene sequence: CDR1 WNHNN, CDR2 SYGVQD (reference sequence). CDR3 length: 14 amino acids. The CDR3 here is CASRDRVNTGELFF. The CDR3 bases are TGCGCCAGCAGGGACAGGGTTAACACCGGGGAGCTGTTTTTT.

J is TRBJ2-7 and V is TRBV7-3; D call uncertain. Germline values: CDR1 SGHTA, CDR2 FQGTGA. The CDR3 runs to 15 residues. Deletions cut 0 bases from V and 2 bases from J, with 11 bases between. The CDR3 DNA reads as TGTGCCAGCAGCTTAACGATCTCACCTACCTACGAGCAGTACTTC. It codes for CASSLTISPTYEQYF.

Only a few counts were recorded for this clone. The same CDR3 also results from other DNA sequences found in this sample. The V call is TRBV7-2, the J call TRBJ2-1; D is undetermined. CDR3 length equals 14 residues. Germline assignment: CDR1 SGHTA and CDR2 FQGNSA. Trimming took off 2 bases at V and 0 bases at J, with 5 bases between the two ends. Written as DNA, the CDR3 is TGTGCCAGCAGCTTATTAGGCTCCTACAATGAGCAGTTCTTC. This translates into CASSLLGSYNEQFF.

The genes are TRBV11-2 and TRBJ2-1, with D perhaps matching TRBD2 (5 bases). Per germline, CDR1 SGHAT and CDR2 FQNNGV. The CDR3 covers 17 residues. Deletions cut 0 bases from V and 5 bases from J, with 17 bases between. The CDR3: CASSLDRWETGNNEQFF. The DNA for the CDR3 is TGTGCCAGCAGCTTAGATCGATGGGAGACCGGGAACAATGAGCAGTTCTTC.

The chain uses TRBV5-1 and TRBJ2-7; 10 bases align to TRBD1. Germline V CDR1 and CDR2: SGHRS, YFSETQ. Trimming took 3 bases from V and 1 from J; bases not matched to a gene: 28. The CDR3 is made up of 23 amino acids. CDR3 DNA sequence: TGCGCCAGCAGCTCCCCGCGGGACAGGGGCTCCACACGGACGGCTAGCGGTTCCTACGAGCAGTACTTC. This gives the protein CASSSPRDRGSTRTASGSYEQYF.

This chain uses TRBV2 with TRBJ2-1, with D tentatively TRBD2 (6 bases). This CDR3 contains 14 residues. CDR1 SNHLY and CDR2 FYNNEI come from the germline V gene. The V end was cut by 3 bases, the J end by 12 bases, with 18 bases between. The CDR3 DNA is TGTGCCAGCAGTGAGTTAGTCGGGGGTACGGCGCAGTTCTTC. This encodes CASSELVGGTAQFF.

The table lists this clone with a few counts. J is TRBJ2-2 and V is TRBV28; D is uncertain. Germline assignment: CDR1 MDHEN and CDR2 SYDVKM. The V end was cut by 1 base, the J end by 6 bases, with 9 bases between. This CDR3 has 14 residues. CDR3 sequence reads: CASSLLTAPGELFF. The CDR3 nucleotides read TGTGCCAGCAGTTTATTAACGGCACCCGGGGAGCTGTTTTTT.